These T cell receptor beta chains were read from a single sample in a study of T-cell memory formation after mild COVID-19. TCRdb processed the 5' RACE reads anew with MiXCR; each CDR3 protein has one entry. The data hold hundreds of thousands of distinct CDR3 sequences, with under 20% observed a single time. Sequenced input: PBMCs or a T cell subset sorted from them (not recorded which). Receptors were obtained from an adult woman who had mild COVID-19 (a few samples of this study predate the infection). Cell type and time point are not known. Each CDR3 is given with its conserved first and last residue. Rows may omit the clone size; those that give it use once, few, many or a size class.

few	14	TRBV13	TRBJ2-5	CASSLGAPQETQYF
many	15	TRBV7-2	TRBJ2-1	CASSSDFSSYNEQFF
few	15	TRBV12-3/TRBV12-4	TRBJ2-1	CASSLTAAPLVEQFF
few	15	TRBV24-1	TRBJ2-5	CATSVGGRAEETQYF
.	15	TRBV11-3	TRBJ2-4	CASSLGHGAKNIQYF
.	17	TRBV12-3/TRBV12-4	TRBJ2-7	CASSLGLVGVLSYEQYF
few	14	TRBV4-1	TRBJ2-3	CASSQEEGTDTQYF
few	13	TRBV6-1	TRBJ1-5	CASSPTGRRPQHF
few	16	TRBV29-1	TRBJ2-7	CSVERRVRGLRYEQYF
.	16	TRBV27	TRBJ2-7	CASSLSREAGFGEQYF
.	14	TRBV11-2	TRBJ2-1	CASSLATGTKARLF
few	15	TRBV6-6	TRBJ2-7	CASSPTGTVSYEQYF
.	14	TRBV2	TRBJ1-4	CASSDWQINEKLFF
few	17	TRBV7-2	TRBJ1-1	CASSSPQGAPMNTEAFF
few	12	TRBV12-3/TRBV12-4	TRBJ1-5	CASRTGSQPQHF
many	14	TRBV11-2	TRBJ1-2	CASSLALGDYGYTF
few	15	TRBV4-3	TRBJ1-1	CASSQEPHFGGFSFF
.	16	TRBV11-1	TRBJ2-7	CASSPRRLAEAYEQYF
few	14	TRBV7-9	TRBJ1-2	CASSLGVLPYGYTF
few	15	TRBV9	TRBJ1-2	CASSPPSWTVPGYTF
.	14	TRBV24-1	TRBJ2-5	CATSDPGQQETQYF
many	16	TRBV7-2	TRBJ2-3	CASSFMGARPTDTQYF
.	14	TRBV30	TRBJ2-1	CAWDRSGRANEQFF
.	16	TRBV4-1	TRBJ1-5	CASSQVFGNSNQPQHF
few	12	TRBV10-3	TRBJ2-1	CAISEGMNEQFF
.	13	TRBV7-9	TRBJ2-7	CASSLSPVYEQYF
few	13	TRBV20-1	TRBJ1-5	CSATTKGHQPQHF
few	16	TRBV15	TRBJ2-1	CATSRDLAGVSNEQFF
.	15	TRBV9	TRBJ2-1	CASSAWGEVDDEQFF